This T cell receptor (beta chain) was sequenced in a study of blood T cells in healthy people across ages (dated by TCRdb to between 2014 and 2016). Some background on the complete study: In model experiments, roughly one uniquely barcoded TCR beta cDNA molecule per two T cells was captured by template switching. Using deep sequencing normalized with unique cDNA molecular identifiers, the study measured how TCR beta repertoire diversity changes with age. The donors were split into four age groups: young (average about 16 years), middle-aged (roughly 40), aged (about 56) and long-lived (more than 80). To avoid experimental bias, donors of different ages were randomly spread across the sequencing lanes. For two donors (one aged 18 to 30 and one aged 80 or older), the study analyzed two additional independent replicas of 1 million unique cDNA reads from the same blood draw.

Broad study findings and their caveats: Estimates of total diversity based on one million sequenced T cells were regarded as lower bounds and as underestimates. Bulk unsorted PBMC profiling prevented conclusive comparison of naive and antigen-experienced compartments. Observed TCR beta diversity per million T cells fell roughly linearly with age, and a significant reduction was already apparent by age approximately 40. Observed TCR beta diversity correlated strongly with the percentage of naive T cells measured by flow cytometry. Donor CMV infection status was unknown, potentially confounding age-related changes in expanded clonotypes. The long-lived group showed more naive CD4+ T cells, fewer expanded clones and increased TCR diversity than the aged group, suggesting age selection.

The donors were roughly 40 Caucasian individuals from Russia, aged about 6 to 100 years, who were systemically healthy. Approximately 9.3 milliliters of peripheral blood were drawn from each donor into EDTA-treated Vacutainer tubes. PBMCs were isolated by Ficoll-Paque density-gradient centrifugation, with at least 6 million obtained per sample. Total RNA, at least 6 micrograms per sample, was extracted from PBMCs with Trizol reagent. The percentages of naive CD45RAhigh/CD27high T cells were determined by flow cytometry on a PBMC aliquot from every donor. Of note for this clonotype: The antigen this receptor binds is unknown. Per-nucleotide qualities are absent, and no much larger clonotype sits a single base away.

The library relied on 5' RACE. Instrument used: Illumina HiSeq 2500. The second PCR ran for roughly 7 to 12 cycles and used a J-beta primer mix along with a sample-barcoded 5' primer. Each TCR beta cDNA molecule received a unique molecular identifier from a template-switch 5' adaptor carrying 12 random nucleotides. At least 3 million CDR3-containing paired-end reads were obtained from each sample. First-strand cDNA was synthesized from all RNA with the Mint cDNA synthesis kit, primed by a TRBC-specific oligonucleotide. Following uracil-DNA glycosylase treatment, all cDNA underwent a first 18-cycle PCR with the universal primers M1SS and BC2_uni_R. On the study's bioinformatics: Normalization of each sample was performed by random selection of 1 million high-quality reads, each carrying a distinct molecular identifier. Reads sharing molecular identifiers were discarded rather than binned into consensus sequences. CDR3 identification, clonotype clustering and error correction used MiTCR with a Q25 quality threshold and the strictest error-elimination algorithm. A nonparametric unseen species model using Euler transformation provided a lower-bound estimate of total TCR beta diversity. Using fastp trimming at Q25 and MiXCR clonotype assembly, TCRdb reanalyzed the public sequencing data and kept in-frame beta chains. Merged by CDR3 protein, the rows form single entries marked with the most common genes and DNA. The V and J calls follow TCRdb's processing rather than the paper's. This sample comprises about 400,000 distinct CDR3 sequences, approximately 47% of them detected only once. The top ten hold under 60% of the sample.

The clonotype originates from a man in his 60s in good health. The sample comprised blood.

The sequenced DNA is TGTGCCAGCAGCCCCAGGTCCCCGGGACTGGACACCGGGGAGCTGTTTTTT. It is translated as CASSPRSPGLDTGELFF. The rearranged segments are TRBV7-2 and TRBJ2-2; a tentative D call is TRBD2 (6 bases match). The CDR3 holds 17 amino acids from the cysteine to the phenylalanine. The sequence is cut down to CDR3 DNA, 51 bases in frame from base 1. V drops 5 bases and J drops 3 bases, leaving 19 bases in between. According to the germline V gene, CDR1 reads SGHTA and CDR2 reads FQGNSA.